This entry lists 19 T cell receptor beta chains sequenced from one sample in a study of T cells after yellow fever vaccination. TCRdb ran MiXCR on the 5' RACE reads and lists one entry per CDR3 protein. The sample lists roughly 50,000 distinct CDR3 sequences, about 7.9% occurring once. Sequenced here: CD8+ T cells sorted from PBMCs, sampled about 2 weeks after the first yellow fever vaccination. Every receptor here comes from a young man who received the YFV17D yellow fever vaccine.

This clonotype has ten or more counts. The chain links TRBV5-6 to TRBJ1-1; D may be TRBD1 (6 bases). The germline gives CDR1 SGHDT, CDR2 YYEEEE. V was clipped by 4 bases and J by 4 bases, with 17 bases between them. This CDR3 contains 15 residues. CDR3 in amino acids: CASSRRGYRITEAFF. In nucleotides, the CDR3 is TGTGCCAGCAGCAGAAGGGGGTATCGTATCACTGAAGCTTTCTTT.

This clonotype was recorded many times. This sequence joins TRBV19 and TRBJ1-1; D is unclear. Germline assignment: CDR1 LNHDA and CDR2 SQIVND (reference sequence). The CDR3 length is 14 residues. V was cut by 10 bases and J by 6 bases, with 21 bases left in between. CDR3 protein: CATTHWPEGAEAFF. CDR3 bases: TGTGCCACCACTCATTGGCCCGAAGGCGCTGAAGCTTTCTTT. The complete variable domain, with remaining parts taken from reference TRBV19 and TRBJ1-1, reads DGGITQSPKYLFRKEGQNVTLSCEQNLNHDAMYWYRQDPGQGLRLIYYSQIVNDFQKGDIAEGYSVSREKKESFPLTVTSAQKNPTAFYLCATTHWPEGAEAFFGQGTRLTVV.

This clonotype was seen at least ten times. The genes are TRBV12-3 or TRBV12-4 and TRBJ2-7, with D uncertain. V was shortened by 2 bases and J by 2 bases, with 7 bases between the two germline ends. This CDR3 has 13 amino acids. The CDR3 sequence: CASSLSLAYEQYF. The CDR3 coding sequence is TGTGCCAGCAGTTTATCACTCGCCTACGAGCAGTACTTC.

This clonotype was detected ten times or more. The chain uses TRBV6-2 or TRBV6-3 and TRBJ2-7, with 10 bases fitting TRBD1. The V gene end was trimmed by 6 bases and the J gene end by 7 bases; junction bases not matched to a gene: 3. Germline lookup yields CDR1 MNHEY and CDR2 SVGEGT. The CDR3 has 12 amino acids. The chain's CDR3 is CASRTGGIEQYV. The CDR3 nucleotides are TGTGCCAGCAGGACAGGGGGCATTGAGCAGTACGTC.

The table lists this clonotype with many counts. This CDR3 reads CASSQQVGGTRGTQYF. The CDR3 DNA follows: TGCGCCAGCAGCCAACAAGTGGGAGGTACCCGCGGAACGCAGTATTTT. The chain has TRBV4-3 and TRBJ2-3, with a tentative D call TRBD2 (6 bases). V lost 2 bases to trimming and J lost 9 bases, with 21 bases between them. The germline CDR1 and CDR2 sequences are LGHNA and YSLEER. The CDR3 is 16 amino acids.

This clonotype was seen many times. CDR3 amino acids: CASSLGDISNQPQHF. The DNA for the CDR3 is TGTGCCAGCAGCTTGGGGGACATCAGCAATCAGCCCCAGCATTTT. The J gene is TRBJ1-5, the V gene TRBV7-9; D is possibly TRBD1 (6 bases). This CDR3 region has 15 residues. Trimming removed 3 bases from V and 1 base from J, with 10 bases in between. Germline CDR1 is SEHNR and CDR2 is FQNEAQ (reference sequence).

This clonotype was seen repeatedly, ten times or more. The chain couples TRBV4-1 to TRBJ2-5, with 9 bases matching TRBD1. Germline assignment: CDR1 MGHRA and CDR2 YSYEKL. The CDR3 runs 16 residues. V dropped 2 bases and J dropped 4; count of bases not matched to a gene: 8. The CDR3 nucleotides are TGCGCCAGCAGCCAACCGGACAGGGGAGGGGCAGAGACCCAGTACTTC. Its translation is CASSQPDRGGAETQYF.

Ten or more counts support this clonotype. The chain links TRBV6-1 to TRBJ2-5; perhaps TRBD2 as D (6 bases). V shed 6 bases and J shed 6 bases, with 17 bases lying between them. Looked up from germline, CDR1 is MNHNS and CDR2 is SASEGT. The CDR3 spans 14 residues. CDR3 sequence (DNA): TGTGCCAGCAGGGGGGGACCCTCTGGGAAGACCCAGTACTTC. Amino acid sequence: CASRGGPSGKTQYF.

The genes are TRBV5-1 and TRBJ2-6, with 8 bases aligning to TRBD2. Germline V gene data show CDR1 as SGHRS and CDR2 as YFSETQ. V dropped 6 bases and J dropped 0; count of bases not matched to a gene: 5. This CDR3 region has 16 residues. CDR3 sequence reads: CASIGGEASGANVLTF. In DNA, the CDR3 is TGCGCCAGCATCGGGGGGGAAGCCTCTGGGGCCAACGTCCTGACTTTC.

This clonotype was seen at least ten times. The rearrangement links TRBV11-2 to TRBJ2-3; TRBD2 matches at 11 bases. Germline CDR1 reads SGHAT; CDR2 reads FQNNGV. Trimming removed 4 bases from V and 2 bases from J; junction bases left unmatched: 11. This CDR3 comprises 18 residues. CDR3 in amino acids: CASSSPGGTSGLTDTQYF. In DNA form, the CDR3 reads TGTGCCAGCAGCTCCCCTGGCGGGACTAGCGGCCTCACAGATACGCAGTATTTT.

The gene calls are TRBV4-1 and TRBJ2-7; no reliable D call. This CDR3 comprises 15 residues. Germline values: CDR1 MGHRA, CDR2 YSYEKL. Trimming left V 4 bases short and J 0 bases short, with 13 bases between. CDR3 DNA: TGCGCCAGCAGCCCCGTGTCGGCAGCCTCCTACGAGCAGTACTTC. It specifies CASSPVSAASYEQYF.

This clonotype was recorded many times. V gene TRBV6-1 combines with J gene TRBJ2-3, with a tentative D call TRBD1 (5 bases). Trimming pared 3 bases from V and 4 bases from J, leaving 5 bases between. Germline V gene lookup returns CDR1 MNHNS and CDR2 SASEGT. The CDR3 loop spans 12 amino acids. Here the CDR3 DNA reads TGTGCCAGCAGTGACAGGGCAGATACGCAGTATTTT. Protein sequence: CASSDRADTQYF.

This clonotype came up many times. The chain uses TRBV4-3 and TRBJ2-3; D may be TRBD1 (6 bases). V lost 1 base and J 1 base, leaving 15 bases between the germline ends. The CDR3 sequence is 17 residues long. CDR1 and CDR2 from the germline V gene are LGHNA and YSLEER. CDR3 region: CASSQGGPRQGTDTQYF. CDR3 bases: TGCGCCAGCAGCCAAGGGGGGCCGAGACAGGGCACAGATACGCAGTATTTT.

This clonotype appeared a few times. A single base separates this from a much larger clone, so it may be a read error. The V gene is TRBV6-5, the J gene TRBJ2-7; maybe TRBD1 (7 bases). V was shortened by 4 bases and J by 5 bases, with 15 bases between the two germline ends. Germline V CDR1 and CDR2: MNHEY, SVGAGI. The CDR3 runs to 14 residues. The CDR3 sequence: CASSFQGGSDEQYF. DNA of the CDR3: TGTGCCAGCAGTTTTCAGGGGGGCAGTGACGAGCAGTACTTC.

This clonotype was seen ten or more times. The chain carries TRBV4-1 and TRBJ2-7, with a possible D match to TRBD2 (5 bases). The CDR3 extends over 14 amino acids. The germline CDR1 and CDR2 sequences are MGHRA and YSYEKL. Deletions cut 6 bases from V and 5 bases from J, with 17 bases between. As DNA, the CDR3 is TGCGCCAGCAGACCCGAGGGCCAAAGCGACGAGCAGTACTTC. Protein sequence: CASRPEGQSDEQYF.

CDR3 DNA sequence: TGTGCCAGCGCATTTCGGGGAAGAGAAGAAAAACTGTTTTTT. Amino acids: CASAFRGREEKLFF. The genes are TRBV19 and TRBJ1-4; D gene ambiguous. The CDR3 consists of 14 residues. Trimming cost V 9 bases and J 8 bases, with 19 bases left between them. Germline V gene data show CDR1 as LNHDA and CDR2 as SQIVND (reference sequence). The whole variable domain, filled in from reference TRBV19 and TRBJ1-4, reads DGGITQSPKYLFRKEGQNVTLSCEQNLNHDAMYWYRQDPGQGLRLIYYSQIVNDFQKGDIAEGYSVSREKKESFPLTVTSAQKNPTAFYLCASAFRGREEKLFFGSGTQLSVL.

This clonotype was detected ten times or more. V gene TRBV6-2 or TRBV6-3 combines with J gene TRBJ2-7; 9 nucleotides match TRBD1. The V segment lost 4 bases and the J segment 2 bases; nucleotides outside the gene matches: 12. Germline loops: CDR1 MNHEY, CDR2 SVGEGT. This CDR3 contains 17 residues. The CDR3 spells CASSFPGQGYHTYEQYF. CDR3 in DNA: TGTGCCAGCAGTTTTCCGGGACAGGGATACCATACCTACGAGCAGTACTTC.

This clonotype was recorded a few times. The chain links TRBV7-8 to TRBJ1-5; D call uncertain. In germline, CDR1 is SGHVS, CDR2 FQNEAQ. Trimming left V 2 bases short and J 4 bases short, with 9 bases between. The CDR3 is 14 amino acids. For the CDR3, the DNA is TGTGCCAGCAGCTTATTTGGCGGTAATCAGCCCCAGCATTTT. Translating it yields CASSLFGGNQPQHF.

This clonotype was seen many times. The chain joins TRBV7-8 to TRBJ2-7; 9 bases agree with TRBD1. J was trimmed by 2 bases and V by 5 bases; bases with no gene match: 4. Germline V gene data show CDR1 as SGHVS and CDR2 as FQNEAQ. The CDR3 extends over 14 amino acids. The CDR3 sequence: CASSPGQGPYEQYF. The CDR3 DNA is TGTGCCAGCAGCCCGGGACAGGGACCCTACGAGCAGTACTTC.